This is a list of T cell receptor beta chains from one sample in a study of T cell responses to AZD1222 COVID-19 vaccine. Assay: immunoSEQ multiplex PCR; the TCRdb copy retains only in-frame clones and omits some. This sample has about 150,000 clones; 85% to 90% occur once, and the top ten carry about 5.1%. Specimen: peripheral blood, collected on day 0 of MenACWY control vaccination. Receptors originate from an adult in good health. Both conserved end residues are part of each CDR3. The D gene is left open where the match is weak. Some rows have no size entry. The others give once, few or many, or a class for an expanded clone.

J gene: TRBJ2-5
clone size: NA
V gene: TRBV5-1
D gene: TRBD2
CDR3 DNA: TGCGCCAGCCTCAATGTAGCGGGGGAGACCCAGTACTTC
CDR3 protein: CASLNVAGETQYF

J gene: TRBJ1-1
clone size: NA
V gene: TRBV3-1/TRBV3-2
D gene: NA
CDR3 DNA: TGTGCCAGCAGCCGGCGGTTACAGGGAAACACTGAAGCTTTCTTT
CDR3 protein: CASSRRLQGNTEAFF

J gene: TRBJ2-2
clone size: NA
V gene: TRBV7-8
D gene: NA
CDR3 DNA: TGTGCCAGCAGCCCGTTGGCCGGGGAGCTGTTTTTT
CDR3 protein: CASSPLAGELFF

J gene: TRBJ2-1
clone size: many
V gene: TRBV7-9
D gene: NA
CDR3 DNA: TGTGCCAGCAGCTTAACAGGGCCCGGGGACAATGAGCAGTTCTTC
CDR3 protein: CASSLTGPGDNEQFF

J gene: TRBJ2-2
clone size: NA
V gene: TRBV5-1
D gene: TRBD1
CDR3 DNA: TGCGCCAGCAGCCAGACAGGGGCGAAGGGCACCGGGGAGCTGTTTTTT
CDR3 protein: CASSQTGAKGTGELFF

J gene: TRBJ2-1
clone size: NA
V gene: TRBV7-9
D gene: TRBD2
CDR3 DNA: TGTGCCAGCAGCCGGGACCGGACTAGCGGGACATACAATGAGCAGTTCTTC
CDR3 protein: CASSRDRTSGTYNEQFF

J gene: TRBJ1-2
clone size: NA
V gene: TRBV7-9
D gene: NA
CDR3 DNA: TGTGCCAGCAGCTTAGGTAATCGGGCCTATGGCTACACCTTC
CDR3 protein: CASSLGNRAYGYTF

J gene: TRBJ1-1
clone size: many
V gene: TRBV7-2
D gene: NA
CDR3 DNA: TGTGCCAGCAGCTTAGCCGGAGACACTGAAGCTTTCTTT
CDR3 protein: CASSLAGDTEAFF

J gene: TRBJ2-7
clone size: NA
V gene: TRBV5-4
D gene: NA
CDR3 DNA: TGTGCCAGCAGCTCGCCCCAGCTCTCCTACGAGCAGTACTTC
CDR3 protein: CASSSPQLSYEQYF

J gene: TRBJ1-1
clone size: NA
V gene: TRBV9
D gene: NA
CDR3 DNA: TGTGCCAGCAGCCCCGCCAGTGTGAACACTGAAGCTTTCTTT
CDR3 protein: CASSPASVNTEAFF

J gene: TRBJ1-5
clone size: NA
V gene: TRBV6-6
D gene: NA
CDR3 DNA: TGTGCCAGCAGCAAACAGTGGAAGGATCAGCCCCAGCATTTT
CDR3 protein: CASSKQWKDQPQHF

J gene: TRBJ1-1
clone size: NA
V gene: TRBV19
D gene: NA
CDR3 DNA: TGTGCCAGTAGTATTCTACAGTACACTGAAGCTTTCTTT
CDR3 protein: CASSILQYTEAFF

J gene: TRBJ1-1
clone size: NA
V gene: TRBV13
D gene: NA
CDR3 DNA: TGTGCCAGCAGCTTATCCCACAGGGCAGGGAACACTGAAGCTTTCTTT
CDR3 protein: CASSLSHRAGNTEAFF

J gene: TRBJ2-5
clone size: NA
V gene: TRBV4-2
D gene: TRBD2
CDR3 DNA: TGTGCCAGCAGCCAAGCAGTGGGGGGGGGATTGGAGACCCAGTACTTC
CDR3 protein: CASSQAVGGGLETQYF

J gene: TRBJ1-3
clone size: NA
V gene: TRBV5-4
D gene: NA
CDR3 DNA: TGTGCCAGCAGCATAGGTGGAAACACCATATATTTT
CDR3 protein: CASSIGGNTIYF

J gene: TRBJ1-2
clone size: once
V gene: TRBV2
D gene: NA
CDR3 DNA: TGTGCCAGCAGCCAACAAGTAGGGCCCTATGGCTACACCTTC
CDR3 protein: CASSQQVGPYGYTF

J gene: TRBJ1-1
clone size: NA
V gene: TRBV19
D gene: NA
CDR3 DNA: TGTGCCAGTAACCCGCCGGGCCAGTCACGAGTGGGGAACACTGAAGCTTTCTTT
CDR3 protein: CASNPPGQSRVGNTEAFF

J gene: TRBJ1-1
clone size: NA
V gene: TRBV5-6
D gene: NA
CDR3 DNA: TGTGCCAGCAGCTTTCGGCTAGACGGTGAAGCTTTCTTT
CDR3 protein: CASSFRLDGEAFF

J gene: TRBJ1-2
clone size: NA
V gene: TRBV2
D gene: NA
CDR3 DNA: TGTGCCAGCAGTCCTACCAGTCCGAACGGCTACACCTTC
CDR3 protein: CASSPTSPNGYTF

J gene: TRBJ1-5
clone size: few
V gene: TRBV6-5
D gene: TRBD1
CDR3 DNA: TGTGCCAGCAGCCTAACAGGGGATCTTCAGCCCCAGCATTTT
CDR3 protein: CASSLTGDLQPQHF

J gene: TRBJ2-1
clone size: NA
V gene: TRBV14
D gene: NA
CDR3 DNA: TGTGCCAGCAGCCCCTGGGGGAGCCCCGATGGGCAGTTCTTC
CDR3 protein: CASSPWGSPDGQFF

J gene: TRBJ1-5
clone size: NA
V gene: TRBV27
D gene: NA
CDR3 DNA: TGTGCCAGCAGTCCGGGACGGAGCAATCAGCCCCAGCATTTT
CDR3 protein: CASSPGRSNQPQHF

J gene: TRBJ2-7
clone size: NA
V gene: TRBV7-2
D gene: TRBD1
CDR3 DNA: TGTGCCAGCAGCTTAGTAAAACAGGGGTCCTACGAGCAGTACTTC
CDR3 protein: CASSLVKQGSYEQYF

J gene: TRBJ2-1
clone size: NA
V gene: TRBV3-1/TRBV3-2
D gene: NA
CDR3 DNA: TGTGCCAGCAGCCGTTCTGCAGGACACCCTACCAACAATGAGCAGTTCTTC
CDR3 protein: CASSRSAGHPTNNEQFF

J gene: TRBJ2-7
clone size: NA
V gene: TRBV11-3
D gene: NA
CDR3 DNA: TGTGCCAGCAGCTTGCAGGGGAGCTCCTACGAGCAGTACTTC
CDR3 protein: CASSLQGSSYEQYF

J gene: TRBJ1-5
clone size: once
V gene: TRBV7-8
D gene: TRBD1
CDR3 DNA: TGTGCCAGCACCCTCCTGACAGGGGGGTATAGCAATCAGCCCCAGCATTTT
CDR3 protein: CASTLLTGGYSNQPQHF